The clone carrying this T cell receptor beta chain was recorded many times. Its specificity is unknown. This specimen belongs to a study of T-cell reconstitution after alpha-beta-depleted transplantation in children. Preparation of the TCRbeta library involved a method that used unique molecular identifiers. TCRdb ran MiXCR on the PCR reads and lists one entry per CDR3 protein. Of 200,000 to 250,000 distinct CDR3 sequences in the sample, less than 9% were seen once. Study results and limitations: Newly produced T cells mostly accounted for T-cell counts and diversity one year post-transplant. Some patients showed high day-60 TCRbeta diversity, which derived from surviving recipient T cells and thymic progenitors. About two months after transplant, alpha-beta T cells reportedly came from several hundred expanded graft clones.

This clonotype was obtained from a male patient between 10 and 17 years old who had a stem cell transplant for acute lymphoblastic leukemia, so the T cells may come from the graft donor. The starting material was PBMCs, mostly from graft donor cells, obtained 180 days after TCRalphabeta/CD19-depleted stem cell transplant.

CDR3 sequence: CASSLARTGGLYEQYF. The CDR3 nucleotides read TGCGCCAGCAGCTTGGCTCGGACAGGGGGCCTCTACGAGCAGTACTTC. The J gene is TRBJ2-7, the V gene TRBV5-1, with 11 bases that match TRBD1. Unmatched junction bases numbered 5, after V lost 0 bases and J lost 3 bases. CDR1 is SGHRS and CDR2 is YFSETQ in the germline V gene. The CDR3 spans 16 residues.